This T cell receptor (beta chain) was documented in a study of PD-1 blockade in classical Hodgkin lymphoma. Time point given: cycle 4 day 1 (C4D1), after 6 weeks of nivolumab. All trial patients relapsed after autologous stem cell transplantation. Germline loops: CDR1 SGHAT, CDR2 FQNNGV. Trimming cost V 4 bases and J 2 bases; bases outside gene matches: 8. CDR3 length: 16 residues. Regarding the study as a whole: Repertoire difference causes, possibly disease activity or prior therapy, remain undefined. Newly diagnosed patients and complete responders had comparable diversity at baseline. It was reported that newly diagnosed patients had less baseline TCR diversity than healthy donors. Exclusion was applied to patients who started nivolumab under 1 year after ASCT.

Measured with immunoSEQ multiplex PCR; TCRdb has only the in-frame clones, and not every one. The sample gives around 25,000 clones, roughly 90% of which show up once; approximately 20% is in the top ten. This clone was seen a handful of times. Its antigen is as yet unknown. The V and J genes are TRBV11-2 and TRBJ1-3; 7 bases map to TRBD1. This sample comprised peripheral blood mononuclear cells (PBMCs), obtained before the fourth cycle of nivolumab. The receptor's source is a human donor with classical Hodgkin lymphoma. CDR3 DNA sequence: TGTGCCAGCAGCTCAACTAGGGGGCTTCCTGGAAACACCATATATTTT. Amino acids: CASSSTRGLPGNTIYF.